The 31 T cell receptor beta chains in this list originate from one sample, sequenced in a study of blood T cell repertoires in COVID-19. Assay: immunoSEQ multiplex PCR; the TCRdb copy retains only in-frame clones and omits some. The top ten hold around 1.2% of the sample, which has fewer than 200,000 clones, more than 85% seen once. The sample was PBMCs or T cells enriched from blood (not recorded which). Every receptor here comes from a human donor with acute COVID-19. The donor label of this sample is uncertain.

The V gene is TRBV7-9, the J gene TRBJ2-3; D is possibly TRBD2 (6 bases). The CDR3 consists of 15 residues. Germline V lookup: CDR1 SEHNR, CDR2 FQNEAQ (reference sequence). The V end was cut by 1 base, the J end by 0 bases, with 8 bases between. CDR3: CASSLGLESTDTQYF. The CDR3 region has the DNA TGTGCCAGCAGCTTAGGACTAGAAAGCACAGATACGCAGTATTTT.

The chain joins TRBV18 to TRBJ2-5; 14 bases fit TRBD2. Looked up from germline, CDR1 is KGHSH and CDR2 is LQKENI. V lost 1 base, J lost 4 bases, and 8 bases stayed unmatched. This CDR3 comprises 18 residues. The DNA for the CDR3 is TGTGCCAGCTCACCACTGGGGACTAGCGGGGGTCGCGTAGAGACCCAGTACTTC. Translation gives CASSPLGTSGGRVETQYF.

The rearrangement links TRBV14 to TRBJ2-3; 7 nucleotides align to TRBD2. The V and J ends lost 5 bases and 0 bases, in that order; junction bases with no gene match: 11. CDR1 is SGHDN, CDR2 FVKESK, per germline. The CDR3 runs 17 residues. The CDR3 DNA sequence: TGTGCCAGCAGCACTCGAACGGGGGGTCGGAGCACAGATACGCAGTATTTT. Translating it yields CASSTRTGGRSTDTQYF.

The chain is built from TRBV5-6 and TRBJ2-7; possibly TRBD2 for D (6 bases). The V gene lost 5 bases and the J gene lost 0 bases, with 12 bases spanning the gap. Germline values: CDR1 SGHDT, CDR2 YYEEEE. The CDR3 contains 14 residues. The CDR3, as DNA: TGTGCCAGCAGGCGGGGACCTTTCTCCTACGAGCAGTACTTC. It is translated as CASRRGPFSYEQYF.

The chain is built from TRBV2 and TRBJ2-5; 9 bases match TRBD2. Germline assignment: CDR1 SNHLY and CDR2 FYNNEI. The length of the CDR3 is 16 residues. Unmatched junction bases numbered 9, after V lost 7 bases and J lost 0 bases. CDR3 in DNA: TGTGCCAGCACCCCGCGGGGGGGGGCGTACCAAGAGACCCAGTACTTC. Protein: CASTPRGGAYQETQYF. The variable domain in full, with the rest retrieved from reference TRBV2 and TRBJ2-5, is EPEVTQTPSHQVTQMGQEVILRCVPISNHLYFYWYRQILGQKVEFLVSFYNNEISEKSEIFDDQFSVERPDGSNFTLKIRSTKLEDSAMYFCASTPRGGAYQETQYFGPGTRLLVL.

The chain joins TRBV6-5 to TRBJ2-1, with D possibly being TRBD2 (7 bases). There are 15 residues in the CDR3. V lost 0 bases and J lost 5, with 11 bases in between. Germline loops: CDR1 MNHEY, CDR2 SVGAGI. The CDR3 sequence is CASSYSGGGDNEQFF. In nucleotides, the CDR3 is TGTGCCAGCAGTTACTCAGGGGGGGGAGACAATGAGCAGTTCTTC.

The chain employs TRBV7-2 and TRBJ1-2; weak D call: TRBD1 (5 bases). Germline loops: CDR1 SGHTA, CDR2 FQGNSA. The CDR3 runs 13 residues. The V end was cut by 5 bases, the J end by 8 bases, with 15 bases between. The CDR3 bases are TGTGCCAGCAGCCGCGACGGCCACAGGGGCTACACCTTC. This translates into CASSRDGHRGYTF.

This chain joins TRBV7-8 and TRBJ1-5, with D tentatively TRBD1 (6 bases). Between the trimmed V and J ends, which lost 1 base and 7 bases, there was a span of 11 bases. The CDR3 loop spans 14 amino acids. CDR1 is SGHVS and CDR2 is FQNEAQ in the germline V gene. CDR3 amino acids: CASSLVQGPQPQHF. For the CDR3, the DNA is TGTGCCAGCAGCTTAGTACAGGGCCCCCAGCCCCAGCATTTT.

The chain recombines TRBV11-2 with TRBJ2-7; 10 bases map to TRBD2. Losses at the gene ends were 8 bases for V and 4 bases for J; bases not matched to a gene: 8. Per germline, CDR1 SGHAT and CDR2 FQNNGV. The CDR3 has 14 amino acids. The CDR3 here is CASRERGGWYEQYF. CDR3 DNA sequence: TGTGCCAGCCGAGAGCGGGGGGGCTGGTACGAGCAGTACTTC.

The genes are TRBV19 and TRBJ1-2; TRBD1 aligns across 9 bases. The CDR3 spans 16 residues. Trimming at V came to 2 bases and at J to 8 bases, leaving 12 bases not matched to a gene. Germline values: CDR1 LNHDA, CDR2 SQIVND (reference sequence). The CDR3 region is CASSIFPGQGGEGYTF. Here the CDR3 DNA reads TGTGCCAGTAGTATATTCCCGGGACAGGGCGGAGAAGGCTACACCTTC.

This clone was picked up one time. The chain joins TRBV7-8 to TRBJ1-5, with TRBD1 matching 10 bases. Germline V gives CDR1 SGHVS, CDR2 FQNEAQ. V shed 5 bases, J shed 1 base, and the junction held 8 bases outside the gene matches. This CDR3 is 17 amino acids long. CDR3 sequence: CASSTGTGVLSNQPQHF. Here the CDR3 DNA reads TGTGCCAGCAGCACCGGGACAGGGGTATTGAGCAATCAGCCCCAGCATTTT.

The rearrangement links TRBV4-3 to TRBJ2-7; the D gene is possibly TRBD1 (6 bases). The CDR3 sequence is 16 residues long. Germline values: CDR1 LGHNA, CDR2 YSLEER. V lost 3 bases, J lost 3 bases, and 18 bases lay in between. CDR3 amino acids: CASSQTRDIAIYEQYF. CDR3 in DNA: TGCGCCAGCAGCCAGACCCGGGACATAGCTATCTACGAGCAGTACTTC.

V gene TRBV3-1 (or the pseudogene TRBV3-2) combines with J gene TRBJ2-1; TRBD2 matches at 9 bases. The CDR3 has 16 residues. Germline-derived CDR1 and CDR2 are LGHDT and YNNKEL (reference sequence). V was clipped by 7 bases and J by 3 bases; unmatched bases: 10. The CDR3 DNA follows: TGTGCCAGCACTCGGGGCGGAGCGGGGGGCTACAATGAGCAGTTCTTC. Translation: CASTRGGAGGYNEQFF.

V is TRBV5-1 and J is TRBJ2-2; D is unclear. Trimming removed 5 bases at V and 8 bases at J, with 13 bases between. CDR1 is SGHRS and CDR2 is YFSETQ in the germline V gene. This CDR3 region has 13 residues. CDR3 in DNA: TGCGCCAGCAGTGACTCCGTGGTTGGGGAGCTGTTTTTT. Protein: CASSDSVVGELFF.

The V call is TRBV18, the J call TRBJ1-1; TRBD1 aligns across 10 bases. Germline V gene data show CDR1 as KGHSH and CDR2 as LQKENI. Trimming at V came to 2 bases and at J to 0 bases, leaving 3 bases not matched to a gene. CDR3 length equals 16 residues. The CDR3 nucleotides read TGTGCCAGCTCACCATTGGGACAGGGGTTGAACACTGAAGCTTTCTTT. Its protein product is CASSPLGQGLNTEAFF.

The J gene is TRBJ2-7, the V gene TRBV6-5; TRBD1 matches at 8 bases. This CDR3 region has 14 residues. Germline CDR1 MNHEY, CDR2 SVGAGI. V lost 6 bases, J lost 0 bases, and 4 bases stayed unmatched. CDR3 nucleotides: TGTGCCAGCAGCGCCGGGACAGGCTCCTACGAGCAGTACTTC. Translated, it gives CASSAGTGSYEQYF.

This chain links TRBV7-2 with TRBJ2-1; 8 nucleotides agree with TRBD2. Per germline, CDR1 SGHTA and CDR2 FQGNSA. The CDR3 runs to 16 residues. Germline trimming cut 2 bases from V and 4 bases from J; bases unmatched to any gene: 7. The CDR3 bases are TGTGCCAGCAGCTTAAGGCGGGGGGTTAGGTACAATGAGCAGTTCTTC. Amino acids: CASSLRRGVRYNEQFF.

V usage is TRBV5-1 and J usage is TRBJ1-5; 7 bases fit TRBD1. This CDR3 region has 15 residues. The germline V gene encodes CDR1 SGHRS and CDR2 YFSETQ. The trim removed 4 bases at V and 7 bases at J, leaving 11 bases unmatched. The CDR3 here is CASSPETGLQQPQHF. The DNA of the CDR3 is TGCGCCAGCAGCCCGGAGACAGGGCTCCAGCAGCCCCAGCATTTT.

This clone has a single count. The chain is built from TRBV24-1 and TRBJ1-6; D uncertain. Looked up from germline, CDR1 is KGHDR and CDR2 is SFDVKD. V was pared by 1 base and J by 8 bases, with 14 bases between. This CDR3 is built from 16 residues. In DNA form, the CDR3 reads TGTGCCACCAGTGATTTTAGAGGGTTTGGTGATTCACCCCTCCACTTT. It is translated as CATSDFRGFGDSPLHF.

The genes are TRBV7-2 and TRBJ2-3; 9 bases are a match to TRBD2. The length of the CDR3 is 16 residues. Germline V gene sequence: CDR1 SGHTA, CDR2 FQGNSA. J gave up 6 bases and V 1 base, and 8 bases lay outside the gene matches. CDR3 region: CASSLDVRGGWDTQYF. The CDR3 DNA reads TGTGCCAGCAGCTTAGATGTGCGGGGGGGATGGGATACGCAGTATTTT.

The V and J genes are TRBV7-8 and TRBJ2-4, with TRBD1 as a possible D gene (5 bases). The CDR3 has 16 residues. Deletions cut 5 bases from V and 0 bases from J, with 14 bases between. The germline V gene encodes CDR1 SGHVS and CDR2 FQNEAQ. The CDR3 coding sequence is TGTGCCAGCAGCAAGACACAGGTTCTAGCCAAAAACATTCAGTACTTC. Translation gives CASSKTQVLAKNIQYF.

The chain couples TRBV20-1 to TRBJ1-2, with a possible D match to TRBD1 (6 bases). The CDR3 is 16 residues long. Germline V gene data show CDR1 as DFQATT and CDR2 as SNEGSKA (reference sequence). V shed 3 bases and J shed 8 bases, with 25 bases lying between them. The DNA of the CDR3 is TGCAGTGCTAGTCTCGGGACATCGGGTTTGATGGGAGGCTACACCTTC. Its protein product is CSASLGTSGLMGGYTF.

The V and J genes are TRBV6-1 and TRBJ2-2; 9 bases map to TRBD2. Looked up from germline, CDR1 is MNHNS and CDR2 is SASEGT. V lost 4 bases to trimming and J lost 6 bases; unmatched junction nucleotides: 9. The CDR3 runs to 16 residues. The CDR3 DNA reads as TGTGCCAGCAGTGCACAACCGGGACTAGCTGCCGGGGAGCTGTTTTTT. This gives the protein CASSAQPGLAAGELFF.

The J gene is TRBJ2-4, the V gene TRBV6-6; TRBD2 agrees at 7 bases. Per germline, CDR1 MNHNY and CDR2 SVGAGI (reference sequence). The CDR3 is 17 residues long. V was pared by 5 bases and J by 2 bases, with 12 bases of the junction left unmatched. The CDR3 region has the DNA TGTGCCAGCAGTCTAGCCTTCCAGCGGGGAACCAAAAACATTCAGTACTTC. This gives the protein CASSLAFQRGTKNIQYF.

A single count supports this clone. The V call is TRBV10-2, the J call TRBJ1-5; D uncertain. The V end lost 2 bases, the J end lost 7 bases, and 15 bases lay between the germline ends. The germline V gene has CDR1 WSHSY and CDR2 SAAADI. The CDR3 consists of 15 residues. CDR3 loop: CASSEVGRVDQPQHF. CDR3 coding DNA: TGCGCCAGCAGTGAGGTTGGGAGGGTGGACCAGCCCCAGCATTTT.

In this sample, this clone turned up once. The chain joins TRBV19 to TRBJ2-5; TRBD1 matches at 11 bases. Germline CDR1 is LNHDA and CDR2 is SQIVND (reference sequence). The CDR3 loop spans 16 amino acids. The J segment lost 1 base and the V segment lost 3 bases, leaving 4 bases of the junction unmatched. The CDR3 sequence: CASSMGGTGGQETQYF. In nucleotides, the CDR3 is TGTGCCAGTAGTATGGGTGGGACAGGGGGCCAAGAGACCCAGTACTTC.

The chain recombines TRBV15 with TRBJ2-5, with 8 bases matching TRBD1. Germline assignment: CDR1 LNHNV and CDR2 YYDKDF (reference sequence). V lost 0 bases and J lost 1; bases outside the gene matches: 7. This CDR3 has 17 residues. CDR3 coding DNA: TGTGCCACCAGCAGAGATCGTGACAGGGGTTCCCAAGAGACCCAGTACTTC. The encoded protein is CATSRDRDRGSQETQYF.

J is TRBJ1-5 and V is TRBV15; D possibly corresponds to TRBD1 (5 bases). Trimming took 3 bases from V and 1 from J, leaving 16 bases between them. CDR3 size: 17 residues. CDR1 and CDR2 from the germline V gene are LNHNV and YYDKDF (reference sequence). CDR3 region: CATSSGALTESNQPQHF. CDR3 coding DNA: TGTGCCACCAGCAGTGGGGCCTTAACGGAGAGCAATCAGCCCCAGCATTTT.

V usage is TRBV2 and J usage is TRBJ1-4; TRBD1 matches 8 bases. Germline loops: CDR1 SNHLY, CDR2 FYNNEI. The CDR3 consists of 15 residues. With 6 bases clipped from V and 5 bases from J, the junction kept 8 bases outside the gene matches. The CDR3: CASRAWTGQNEKLFF. The CDR3 DNA reads as TGTGCCAGCAGGGCCTGGACAGGGCAGAATGAAAAACTGTTTTTT.

CDR3 in DNA: TGTGCCAGTAGTATAGGGGTGGGGAGAGAGACCCAGTACTTC. It is translated as CASSIGVGRETQYF. The V call is TRBV19, the J call TRBJ2-5; D is possibly TRBD2 (5 bases). Germline CDR1 reads LNHDA; CDR2 reads SQIVND (reference sequence). V lost 1 base and J lost 4, with 10 bases in between. The CDR3 length is 14 residues.

The chain carries TRBV30 and TRBJ2-5, with D perhaps TRBD2 (6 bases). This CDR3 is built from 14 residues. The germline V and J ends were trimmed by 2 bases and 5 bases, with 15 bases remaining between them. Looked up from germline, CDR1 is GTSNPN and CDR2 is SVGIG (reference sequence). CDR3 residues: CAWSLEGLGETQYF. The DNA for the CDR3 is TGTGCCTGGAGTTTGGAGGGGCTGGGGGAGACCCAGTACTTC.